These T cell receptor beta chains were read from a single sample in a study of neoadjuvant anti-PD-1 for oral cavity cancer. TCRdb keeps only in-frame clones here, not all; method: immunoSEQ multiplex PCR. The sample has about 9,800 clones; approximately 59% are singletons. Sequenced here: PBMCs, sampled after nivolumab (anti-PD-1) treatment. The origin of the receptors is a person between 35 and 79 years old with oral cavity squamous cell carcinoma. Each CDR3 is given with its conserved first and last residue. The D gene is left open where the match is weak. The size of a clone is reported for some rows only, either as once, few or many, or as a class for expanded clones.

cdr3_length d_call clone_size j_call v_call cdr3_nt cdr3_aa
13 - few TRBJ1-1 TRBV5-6 TGTGCCAGCAGCCCCTTATCCATCGGTGAAGCTTTCTTT CASSPLSIGEAFF
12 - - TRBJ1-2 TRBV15 TGTGCCACCAGCACACATAACTATGGCTACACCTTC CATSTHNYGYTF
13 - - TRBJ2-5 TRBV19 TGTGCCAGTAGTTGGAACAGCCAAGAGACCCAGTACTTC CASSWNSQETQYF
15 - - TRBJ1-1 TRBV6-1 TGTGCCAGCAGGGACTACGGGGAGGGTGAAACTGAAGCTTTCTTT CASRDYGEGETEAFF
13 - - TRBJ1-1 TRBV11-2 TGTGCCAGCAGCTCAAAACGAGGCGCTGAAGCTTTCTTT CASSSKRGAEAFF
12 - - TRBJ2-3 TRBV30 TGTGCCTGGAGCCACTCCACAGATACGCAGTATTTT CAWSHSTDTQYF
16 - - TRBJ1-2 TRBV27 TGTGCCAGCAGTTTAGGCCCCGGGGGAGCTAACTATGGCTACACCTTC CASSLGPGGANYGYTF
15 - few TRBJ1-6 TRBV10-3 TGTGCCATCAGTGATGCCGGGACCTATAATTCACCCCTCCACTTT CAISDAGTYNSPLHF
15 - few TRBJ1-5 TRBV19 TGTGCCAGTAGTATAGCCAGATGGGGAACTCAGCCCCAGCATTTT CASSIARWGTQPQHF
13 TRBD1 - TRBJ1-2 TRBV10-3 TGTGCCATCAGTGCGAGGACAGGGGATGGCTACACCTTC CAISARTGDGYTF
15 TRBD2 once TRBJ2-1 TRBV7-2 TGTGCCAGCAGCTTCAGGACTAGCGGGTACAATGAGCAGTTCTTC CASSFRTSGYNEQFF
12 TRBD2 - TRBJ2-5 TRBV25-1 TGTGCCAGCAGTGGGGGACTAGGTACCCAGTACTTC CASSGGLGTQYF
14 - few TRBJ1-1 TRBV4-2 TGTGCCAGCAGCCAAGATGGAAGGAACACTGAAGCTTTCTTT CASSQDGRNTEAFF
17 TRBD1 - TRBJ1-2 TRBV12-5 TGTGCTAGTGGTTCCCCCAGGTTACCGGGACAGAACTATGGCTACACCTTC CASGSPRLPGQNYGYTF
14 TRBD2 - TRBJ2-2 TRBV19 TGTGCCAGCCTAGCGGGGGAACTAGCCGGGGAGCTGTTTTTT CASLAGELAGELFF
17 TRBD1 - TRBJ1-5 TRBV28 TGTGCCAGCAGTTTATGGGGACAGGGCACGTCCAATCAGCCCCAGCATTTT CASSLWGQGTSNQPQHF
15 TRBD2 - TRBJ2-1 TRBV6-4 TGTGCCAGCAGTCTGCTAGCGGGAGGGCCCGATGAGCAGTTCTTC CASSLLAGGPDEQFF
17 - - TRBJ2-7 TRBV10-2 TGCGCCAGCAGTGAGGGGCCCCCAACACTACCTAACTACGAGCAGTACTTC CASSEGPPTLPNYEQYF
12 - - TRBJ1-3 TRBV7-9 TGTGCCAGCGGGGGGTTACAGGACACCATATATTTT CASGGLQDTIYF
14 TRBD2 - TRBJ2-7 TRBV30 TGTGCCTGGAAAGGGCGGGAGCCATTTGTCGAGCAGTACTTC CAWKGREPFVEQYF
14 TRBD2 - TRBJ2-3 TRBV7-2 TGTGCCAGCAGCCAGGGACTAGCGGGGGATCGGCAGTATTTT CASSQGLAGDRQYF
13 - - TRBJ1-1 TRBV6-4 TGTGCCAGCAGTGAGCGGAGAAACACTGAAGCTTTCTTT CASSERRNTEAFF
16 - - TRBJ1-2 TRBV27 TGTGCCAGCAGTTTATTGGAGGGAGGGTTGAACTATGGCTACACCTTC CASSLLEGGLNYGYTF
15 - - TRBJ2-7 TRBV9 TGTGCCAGCAGCGTAGAAGCGGATACTACCTACGAGCAGTACTTC CASSVEADTTYEQYF
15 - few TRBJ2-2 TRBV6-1 TGTGCCAGCAGTGATGGTGGGGGTGGCACCGGGGAGCTGTTTTTT CASSDGGGGTGELFF
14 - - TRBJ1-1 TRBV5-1 TGCGCCAGCAGCTTGGTAGGCATGAACACTGAAGCTTTCTTT CASSLVGMNTEAFF
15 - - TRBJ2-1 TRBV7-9 TGTGCCAGCAGCTCCCCGGGGCGCCGCCACAATGAGCAGTTCTTC CASSSPGRRHNEQFF
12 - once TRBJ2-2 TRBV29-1 TGCAGCGGTTCTAAATTGGCCGGGGAGCTGTTTTTT CSGSKLAGELFF
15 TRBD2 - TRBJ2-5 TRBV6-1 TGTGCCAGCAGTCGGACTAGCGGGATGCGGGAGACCCAGTACTTC CASSRTSGMRETQYF
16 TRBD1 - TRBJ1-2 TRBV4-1 TGCGCCAGCAGCCAACCCGGGACAGGCCTATTCTATGGCTACACCTTC CASSQPGTGLFYGYTF
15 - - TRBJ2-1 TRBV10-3 TGTGCCATCAGTGAGCTTGCTGCCGGGGCCGATGAGCAGTTCTTC CAISELAAGADEQFF
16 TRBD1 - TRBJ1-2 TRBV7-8 TGTGCCAGCAGCAAAGGGACAGGAGCTAGTACGGAGGGCTACACCTTC CASSKGTGASTEGYTF
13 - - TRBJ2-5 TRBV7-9 TGTGCCAGCAGCCGGGACACACAAGAGACCCAGTACTTC CASSRDTQETQYF
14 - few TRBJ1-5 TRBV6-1 TGTGCCAGCACTTACGGGACGGTGGATCAGCCCCAGCATTTT CASTYGTVDQPQHF
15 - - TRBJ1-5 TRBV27 TGTGCCAGCAGAACGGCAGCAAACTCGAGGCAGCCCCAGCATTTT CASRTAANSRQPQHF
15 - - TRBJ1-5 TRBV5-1 TGCGCCAGCAGCTTGGAGGGGGTCGGCAATCAGCCCCAGCATTTT CASSLEGVGNQPQHF
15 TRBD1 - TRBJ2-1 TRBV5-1 TGCGCCAGCAGGCCGGGACAGGGGGTTTACAATGAGCAGTTCTTC CASRPGQGVYNEQFF
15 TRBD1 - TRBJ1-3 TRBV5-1 TGCGCCAGCAGCTTAACCGGACAGGCTTCAAACACCATATATTTT CASSLTGQASNTIYF
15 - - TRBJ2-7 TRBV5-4 TGTGCCAGCAGCCCCGGTTCTCGGGTAATTGACGAGCAGTACTTC CASSPGSRVIDEQYF
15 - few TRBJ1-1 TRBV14 TGTGCCAGCAGCCAAGATTTTGGGTTTGTCACTGAAGCTTTCTTT CASSQDFGFVTEAFF
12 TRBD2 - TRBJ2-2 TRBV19 TGTGCCAGTAGTCGGGGGGCCGGGGAGCTGTTTTTT CASSRGAGELFF
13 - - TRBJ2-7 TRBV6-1 TGTGCCAGCACTTACAGGGTAGGGTACGAGCAGTACTTC CASTYRVGYEQYF
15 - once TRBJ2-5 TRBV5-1 TGCGCCAGCAGCTTGCTAGCCGGGGTATCAGAGACCCAGTACTTC CASSLLAGVSETQYF
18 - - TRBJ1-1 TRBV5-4 TGTGCCAGCAGCTTGGATAAAGGACGGGGGCGGCTCGGCGCTGAAGCTTTCTTT CASSLDKGRGRLGAEAFF
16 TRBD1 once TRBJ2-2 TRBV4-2 TGTGCCAGCAGCCAGGAGACAGGGCCTAACACCGGGGAGCTGTTTTTT CASSQETGPNTGELFF
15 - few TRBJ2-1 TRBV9 TGTGCCAGCAGCGTAGCGGACAGCTCCTACAATGAGCAGTTCTTC CASSVADSSYNEQFF
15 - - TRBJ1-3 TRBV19 TGTGCCAGTAGTATTGGAATCTACTCTGGAAACACCATATATTTT CASSIGIYSGNTIYF
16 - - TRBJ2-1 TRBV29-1 TGCAGCGTTGACCCTCTCAGTGCGGGCTCCTACAATGAGCAGTTCTTC CSVDPLSAGSYNEQFF